This T cell receptor beta chain stems from a study of identical twins' blood T cells. Study summary: Approximately 50 million reads came from about 12 libraries, six alpha, six beta. The study's findings and limits: Mainly, cloneset size products determined shared clonotypes, twins included.

TCR cDNA libraries came from RNA via a modified published protocol. TCRdb used MiXCR to reprocess the 5' RACE reads, holding one entry per CDR3 protein. Of roughly 380,000 distinct CDR3 sequences detected, around 30% appear once; the ten largest clones hold roughly 5.5%. This CDR3 has 15 residues. Trimming pared 2 bases from V and 1 base from J, leaving 12 bases between. The germline CDR1 and CDR2 sequences are DFQATT and SNEGSKA (reference sequence). Note on this clonotype: The antigen is undetermined.

The sample taken for sequencing was PBMCs. The sequence came from a woman aged 18-55 years in good health. The rearrangement uses TRBV20-1 and TRBJ1-5; the D is unclear. The CDR3 sequence is CSARTGGLSNQPQHF. The CDR3 coding sequence is TGCAGTGCTAGAACCGGAGGACTAAGCAATCAGCCCCAGCATTTT.